Given below is one T cell receptor beta chain in context. This sample was taken from a study of blood T cell repertoires in COVID-19. The overall study: From the United States, Italy and Spain came samples of acute and convalescent COVID-19.

V lost 3 bases, J lost 6 bases, and 7 bases stayed unmatched. Germline assignment: CDR1 LGHNA and CDR2 YSLEER. CDR3 length: 14 residues. TCRdb's copy holds only in-frame clones and misses some; the assay was immunoSEQ multiplex PCR. The sample records more than 85,000 clones, around 80% being singletons. The V call is TRBV4-3, the J call TRBJ2-7; 8 bases are a match to TRBD1. The origin of this receptor is a woman of 80 years or more with acute or convalescent COVID-19. The sequenced material came from peripheral blood. CDR3 DNA sequence: TGCGCCAGCAGCCATGGGACAGGACGTGGCGAGCAGTACTTC. This gives the protein CASSHGTGRGEQYF.